The clone carrying this T cell receptor beta chain was observed many times. The entry originates in a study of blood T cell repertoires in COVID-19. About the study: From T cells, B-cell-depleted T cells, or PBMCs came the material, which was cDNA or gDNA.

The data were produced by immunoSEQ multiplex PCR, yet TCRdb's version contains in-frame clones alone and is incomplete. The data contain some 130,000 clones, around 80% of them singletons. The trim removed 3 bases at V and 7 bases at J, leaving 5 bases unmatched. The CDR3 is made up of 14 amino acids. The germline V gene has CDR1 SGHRS and CDR2 YFSETQ. The V gene is TRBV5-1, the J gene TRBJ2-1; the match to TRBD1 covers 9 bases. The sequenced sample was peripheral blood. The receptor was isolated from a man between 60 and 75 years old who had recovered from COVID-19. CDR3 sequence (DNA): TGCGCCAGCAGCTGGACAGGGGAAGGAAATGAGCAGTTCTTC. Translation gives CASSWTGEGNEQFF.